A single sample is the source of the 5 T cell receptor beta chains below, sequenced in a study of blood T cell repertoires in COVID-19 (dated by TCRdb to the early 2020s). Libraries came from the immunoSEQ multiplex PCR assay. Entries here come from immuneACCESS through TCRdb and include only in-frame sequences with V and J called. Some clones fail to appear in such tables; in the studies checked, an unresolved V gene covers under half of the shortfall, and the cause of the remainder is unknown. The sample profile shows 200,000 to 300,000 clones; about 87% of them were found once. 2% to 2.5% of the sample goes to the ten largest clones. Sequencing was done on a sample of PBMCs or T cells enriched from blood (not recorded which). All receptors derive from a woman aged 40 to 49 with acute COVID-19.

V and J are TRBV27 and TRBJ1-5; weak D call: TRBD1 (6 bases). V dropped 8 bases and J dropped 11 bases, with 13 bases sitting between them. This CDR3 has 11 residues. Germline V lookup: CDR1 MNHEY, CDR2 SMNVEV (reference sequence). The DNA for the CDR3 is TGTGCCAGCGGAAATACAGGGTCCCAGCATTTT. Its translation: CASGNTGSQHF.

The rearrangement uses TRBV9 and TRBJ1-3, with D possibly matching TRBD1 (5 bases). Trimming removed 3 bases from V and 0 bases from J, with 10 bases in between. Germline V CDR1 and CDR2: SGDLS, YYNGEE. The CDR3 spans 15 residues. The CDR3 DNA reads TGTGCCAGCAGCGCACAGGCCCCCTCTGGAAACACCATATATTTT. This encodes CASSAQAPSGNTIYF.

The chain employs TRBV20-1 and TRBJ1-2, with D possibly TRBD1 on 6 matching bases. V was pared by 7 bases and J by 4 bases, with 10 bases between. CDR3 length equals 11 residues. Germline-derived CDR1 and CDR2 are DFQATT and SNEGSKA (reference sequence). For the CDR3, the DNA is TGCAGTGTTTCGGACAGCTATGGCTACACCTTC. Translation gives CSVSDSYGYTF.

This clone occurred once. The genes are TRBV20-1 and TRBJ1-5; no clear D. The CDR3 is 9 amino acids. The V end was cut by 6 bases, the J end by 6 bases, with 3 bases between. Germline V CDR1 and CDR2: DFQATT, SNEGSKA (reference sequence). CDR3 bases: TGCAGTGCCATTCAGCCCCAGCATTTT. Its translation: CSAIQPQHF.

The rearrangement uses TRBV4-1 and TRBJ2-7, with D tentatively TRBD2 (5 bases). Germline-derived CDR1 and CDR2 are MGHRA and YSYEKL. The CDR3 has 14 amino acids. V was cut by 1 base and J by 1 base, with 8 bases left in between. DNA of the CDR3: TGCGCCAGCAGCCAAGGCCGGGGATCCTACGAGCAGTACTTC. The encoded protein is CASSQGRGSYEQYF.